The rows below give T cell receptor beta chains drawn from one sample of a study of post-analysis software for immune sequencing data. Using its own MiXCR run on the PCR reads, TCRdb lists one record per CDR3 protein. The sample has fewer than 850,000 distinct CDR3 sequences; roughly 29% are singletons. Sequenced sample: blood. The source of these receptors is a girl aged 5-17 years with multiple sclerosis. Both conserved end residues are part of each CDR3. The D gene is left open where the match is weak. Not every row has a clone size; where given, it reads once, few, many or a size class.

TRBJ2-1 TRBV7-2 15 TRBD2 - CASSLVGTSYNEQFF TGTGCCAGCAGCTTAGTGGGGACTAGCTACAATGAGCAGTTCTTC
TRBJ1-4 TRBV18 15 TRBD1 - CASSPLQGANEKLFF TGTGCCAGCTCACCCTTACAGGGGGCGAATGAAAAACTGTTTTTT
TRBJ2-5 TRBV28 13 - few CASTPGHEETQYF TGTGCCAGCACTCCGGGACACGAAGAGACCCAGTACTTC
TRBJ2-1 TRBV5-1 16 TRBD2 - CASSLRTSGDPNEQFF TGCGCCAGCAGCCTTCGGACTAGCGGGGACCCTAATGAGCAGTTCTTC
TRBJ2-7 TRBV18 14 TRBD2 - CASSPSGRSYEQYF TGTGCCAGCTCACCTAGCGGGAGATCCTACGAGCAGTACTTC
TRBJ2-3 TRBV5-1 12 - many CASSFPTDTQYF TGCGCCAGCAGCTTTCCCACAGATACGCAGTATTTT
TRBJ2-2 TRBV20-1 15 - - CSAKVGGGYTGELFF TGCAGTGCTAAAGTGGGGGGAGGATACACCGGGGAGCTGTTTTTT
TRBJ2-3 TRBV11-2 15 TRBD2 - CASSPSGRPTDTQYF TGTGCCAGCAGCCCGAGCGGGAGGCCCACAGATACGCAGTATTTT
TRBJ2-3 TRBV7-2 14 - - CASSLANSIDTQYF TGTGCCAGCAGCTTAGCGAATAGTATAGATACGCAGTATTTT
TRBJ2-3 TRBV12-3/TRBV12-4 16 TRBD1 - CASSLGQGWSTDTQYF TGTGCCAGCAGTTTGGGACAGGGTTGGAGCACAGATACGCAGTATTTT
TRBJ2-1 TRBV20-1 15 TRBD2 few CSARDPRGAGNEQFF TGCAGTGCTAGAGATCCGCGGGGGGCTGGGAATGAGCAGTTCTTC
TRBJ2-7 TRBV7-9 13 - - CASSPKKGIEQYF TGTGCCAGCAGCCCCAAGAAGGGGATCGAGCAGTACTTC
TRBJ2-7 TRBV19 14 - - CASRGRTDSYEQYF TGTGCCAGTAGAGGCAGGACCGACTCCTACGAGCAGTACTTC
TRBJ2-3 TRBV7-6 14 - - CASSTYRATDTQYF TGTGCCAGCAGCACCTACCGGGCCACAGATACGCAGTATTTT
TRBJ2-3 TRBV10-3 13 TRBD2 - CAITAGGTDTQYF TGTGCCATCACTGCGGGAGGGACAGATACGCAGTATTTT
TRBJ1-5 TRBV27 16 - few CASSLVGQALNQPQHF TGTGCCAGCAGTTTGGTAGGGCAGGCACTCAATCAGCCCCAGCATTTT
TRBJ1-6 TRBV7-9 17 - - CASSLKGRSSYNSPLHF TGTGCCAGCAGCTTAAAGGGACGGAGCTCCTATAATTCACCCCTCCACTTT
TRBJ2-1 TRBV5-1 16 - - CASSGGSWDSYNEQFF TGCGCCAGCAGTGGAGGGAGTTGGGACTCCTACAATGAGCAGTTCTTC
TRBJ2-1 TRBV6-1 14 - - CASQARQAQHEQFF TGTGCCAGCCAAGCGAGACAGGCTCAACATGAGCAGTTCTTC
TRBJ2-1 TRBV7-8 14 TRBD2 few CASSHSGTYNEQFF TGTGCCAGCAGCCATAGCGGGACCTACAATGAGCAGTTCTTC
TRBJ1-1 TRBV20-1 12 - - CSARSSGAEAFF TGCAGTGCTAGAAGCAGTGGCGCTGAAGCTTTCTTT
TRBJ2-3 TRBV3-1 18 TRBD2 - CVSTYSGTSGGRTDAQYF TGTGTCAGCACCTACTCCGGGACTAGCGGGGGGAGGACAGATGCGCAGTATTTT
TRBJ2-3 TRBV27 14 - - CASGDYHGTDTQYF TGTGCCAGCGGAGACTACCACGGAACCGATACGCAGTATTTT
TRBJ1-5 TRBV20-1 14 TRBD1 - CSAFPGQGDQPQHF TGCAGTGCCTTTCCGGGACAGGGGGATCAGCCCCAGCATTTT
TRBJ2-7 TRBV20-1 14 TRBD1 few CSARGSRGPGEQYF TGCAGTGCTAGAGGTAGCAGGGGGCCGGGGGAGCAGTACTTC
TRBJ1-4 TRBV6-1 12 - few CASRRTNEKLFF TGTGCCAGCAGGCGGACTAATGAAAAACTGTTTTTT
TRBJ2-7 TRBV10-3 14 TRBD1 - CAIKGDRSRFEQYF TGTGCCATCAAGGGGGACAGGAGCAGGTTCGAGCAGTACTTC
TRBJ2-5 TRBV6-5 15 TRBD1 many CASSYQGAREETQYF TGTGCCAGCAGTTACCAGGGGGCGAGGGAAGAGACCCAGTACTTC
TRBJ2-7 TRBV7-9 12 - few CASSFLSQEQYF TGTGCCAGCAGCTTCTTATCACAGGAGCAGTACTTC
TRBJ2-1 TRBV4-3 15 - - CASSQADGGNNEQFF TGCGCCAGCAGCCAAGCGGACGGCGGAAACAATGAGCAGTTCTTC
TRBJ2-3 TRBV10-3 13 TRBD2 few CAIRGLGPDTQYF TGTGCCATCAGAGGACTAGGACCAGATACGCAGTATTTT
TRBJ2-5 TRBV4-3 14 - many CASSLNEGRETQYF TGCGCCAGCAGCCTTAACGAGGGTCGGGAGACCCAGTACTTC
TRBJ1-2 TRBV4-2 15 - few CASSQSLTVHYGYTF TGTGCCAGCAGCCAATCTTTGACGGTCCACTATGGCTACACCTTC
TRBJ2-7 TRBV7-2 13 - - CASSLGRSHEQYF TGTGCCAGCAGCTTAGGCAGATCCCACGAGCAGTACTTC